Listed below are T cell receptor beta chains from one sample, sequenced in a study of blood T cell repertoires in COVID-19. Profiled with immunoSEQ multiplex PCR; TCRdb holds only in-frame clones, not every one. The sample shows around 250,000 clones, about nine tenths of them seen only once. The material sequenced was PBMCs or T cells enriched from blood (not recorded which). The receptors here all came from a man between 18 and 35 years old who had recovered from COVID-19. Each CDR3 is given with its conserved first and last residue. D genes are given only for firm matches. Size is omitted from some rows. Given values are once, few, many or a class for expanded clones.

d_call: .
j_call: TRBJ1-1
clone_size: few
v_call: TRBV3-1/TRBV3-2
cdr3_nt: TGTGCCAGCAGCCAAGATTGGAGGGGTTCGAACACTGAAGCTTTCTTT
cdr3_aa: CASSQDWRGSNTEAFF

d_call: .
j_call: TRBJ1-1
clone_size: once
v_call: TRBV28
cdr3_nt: TGTGCCAGCAGTTCTCCTGGTCGGTACACTGAAGCTTTCTTT
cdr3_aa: CASSSPGRYTEAFF

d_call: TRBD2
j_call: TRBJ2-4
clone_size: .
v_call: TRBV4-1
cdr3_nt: TGCGCCAGCAGCCAAGGGACTAGCGGGAGGAACATTCAGTACTTC
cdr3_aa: CASSQGTSGRNIQYF

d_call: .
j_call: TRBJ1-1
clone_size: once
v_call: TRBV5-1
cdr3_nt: TGCGCCAGCAGCTTGGGACAGGAAGGCGACATGAACACTGAAGCTTTCTTT
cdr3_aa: CASSLGQEGDMNTEAFF

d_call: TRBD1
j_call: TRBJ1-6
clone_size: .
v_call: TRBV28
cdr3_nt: TGTGCCAGCAGTTTAACGGGACAGCTAAATTCACCCCTCCACTTT
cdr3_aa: CASSLTGQLNSPLHF

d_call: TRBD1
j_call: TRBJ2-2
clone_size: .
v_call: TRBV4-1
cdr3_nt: TGCGCCAGCAGCCAAGTTCGGACAGGGTCGAACACCGGGGAGCTGTTTTTT
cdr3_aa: CASSQVRTGSNTGELFF

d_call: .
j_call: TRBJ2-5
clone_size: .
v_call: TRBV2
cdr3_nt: TGTGCCAGCTCAGGAAGCGGCCAAGAGACCCAGTACTTC
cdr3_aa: CASSGSGQETQYF

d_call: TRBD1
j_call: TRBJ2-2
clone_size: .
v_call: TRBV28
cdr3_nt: TGTGCCAGCAGTCTTCTCGGGACAGGGGGTACCGGGGAGCTGTTTTTT
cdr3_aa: CASSLLGTGGTGELFF

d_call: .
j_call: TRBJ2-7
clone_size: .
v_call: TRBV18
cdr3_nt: TGTGCCAGCTCACCAGTCAGTACGTCCGAGCAGTACTTC
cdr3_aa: CASSPVSTSEQYF

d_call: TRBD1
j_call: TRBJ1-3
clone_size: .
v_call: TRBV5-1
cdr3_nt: TGCGCCAGCAGCGGCGACAGGGGGCACACCATATATTTT
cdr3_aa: CASSGDRGHTIYF

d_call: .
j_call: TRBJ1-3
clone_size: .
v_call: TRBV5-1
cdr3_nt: TGCGCCAGCAGCTTGGTATCCGGGGAAAACACCATATATTTT
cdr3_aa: CASSLVSGENTIYF

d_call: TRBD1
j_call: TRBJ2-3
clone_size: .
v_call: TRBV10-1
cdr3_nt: TGCGCCAGCAGCAAGGGACAGGGTCGCACAGATACGCAGTATTTT
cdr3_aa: CASSKGQGRTDTQYF

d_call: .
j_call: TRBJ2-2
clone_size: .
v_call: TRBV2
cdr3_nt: TGTGCCAGCACAGGGCCCTCGTACGCCGGGGAGCTGTTTTTT
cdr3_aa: CASTGPSYAGELFF

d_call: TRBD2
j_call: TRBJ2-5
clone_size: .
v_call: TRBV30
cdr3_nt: TGTGCCTGGAACCCTCTAGCGGGAGAGACCCAGTACTTC
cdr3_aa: CAWNPLAGETQYF

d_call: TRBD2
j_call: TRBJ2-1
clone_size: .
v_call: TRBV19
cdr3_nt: TGTGCCAGTAGTATAGGTCCTAGCGGGCTCTACAATGAGCAGTTCTTC
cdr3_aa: CASSIGPSGLYNEQFF

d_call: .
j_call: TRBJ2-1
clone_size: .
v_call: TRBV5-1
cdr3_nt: TGCGCCAGCAGCGAACTTCAGACAGGCTCCAATGAGCAGTTCTTC
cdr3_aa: CASSELQTGSNEQFF

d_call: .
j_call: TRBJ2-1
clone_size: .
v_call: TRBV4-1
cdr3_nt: TGCGCCAGCAGCCAAGTAAGGGCATACAGGGAGAACAATGAGCAGTTCTTC
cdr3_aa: CASSQVRAYRENNEQFF

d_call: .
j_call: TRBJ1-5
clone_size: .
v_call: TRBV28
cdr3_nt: TGTGCCAGCAGCCCTATAGGGGATAGCAATCAGCCCCAGCATTTT
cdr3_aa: CASSPIGDSNQPQHF

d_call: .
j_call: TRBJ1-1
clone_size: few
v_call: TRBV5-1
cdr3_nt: TGCGCCAGCAGTATAGGCCAGGGTTGGAACACTGAAGCTTTCTTT
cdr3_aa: CASSIGQGWNTEAFF

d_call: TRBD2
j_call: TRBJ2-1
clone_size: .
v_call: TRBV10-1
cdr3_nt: TGCGCCAGCAGTGAGTCCGGGACTAGCGGGTACAATGAGCAGTTCTTC
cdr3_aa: CASSESGTSGYNEQFF

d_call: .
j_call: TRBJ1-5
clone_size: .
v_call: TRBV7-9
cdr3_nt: TGTGCCAGCAGCCCAGGGGTACTTAGCAATCAGCCCCAGCATTTT
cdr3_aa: CASSPGVLSNQPQHF

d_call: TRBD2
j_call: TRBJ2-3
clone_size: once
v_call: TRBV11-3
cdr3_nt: TGTGCCAGCAGCCAAGCGGGGGGCACGCAGTATTTT
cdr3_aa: CASSQAGGTQYF

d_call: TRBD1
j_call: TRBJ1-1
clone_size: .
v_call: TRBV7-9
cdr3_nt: TGTGCCAGCAGCGGGACAGGTATGAACACTGAAGCTTTCTTT
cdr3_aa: CASSGTGMNTEAFF

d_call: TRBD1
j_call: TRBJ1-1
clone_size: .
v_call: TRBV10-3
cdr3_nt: TGTGCCATCAGGGGAGGAGCCGGGACAGGGGGCGCGAACACTGAAGCTTTCTTT
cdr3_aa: CAIRGGAGTGGANTEAFF

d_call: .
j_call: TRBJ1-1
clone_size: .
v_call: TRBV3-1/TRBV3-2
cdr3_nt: TGTGCCAGCAGCCTCGGACGGGGCACTGAAGCTTTCTTT
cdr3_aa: CASSLGRGTEAFF

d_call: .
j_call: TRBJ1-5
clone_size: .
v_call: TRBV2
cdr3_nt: TGTGCCAGCACGGCAGGGATCGGAAGCAATCAGCCCCAGCATTTT
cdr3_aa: CASTAGIGSNQPQHF

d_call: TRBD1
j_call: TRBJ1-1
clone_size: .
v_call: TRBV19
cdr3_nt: TGTGCCAGTAGTATAGTGGGGACAGCAATGAACACTGAAGCTTTCTTT
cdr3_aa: CASSIVGTAMNTEAFF

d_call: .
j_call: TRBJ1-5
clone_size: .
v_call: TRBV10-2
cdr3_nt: TGCGCCAGCAGTGAGTCGATGAGAGAGAGCAATCAGCCCCAGCATTTT
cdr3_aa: CASSESMRESNQPQHF

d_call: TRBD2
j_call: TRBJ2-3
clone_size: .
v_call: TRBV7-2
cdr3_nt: TGTGCCAGCAGCCCCTTAGCGGGGGCCGGGGATACGCAGTATTTT
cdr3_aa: CASSPLAGAGDTQYF

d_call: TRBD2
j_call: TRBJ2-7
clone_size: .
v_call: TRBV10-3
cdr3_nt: TGTGCCATCAGTGAGTCCAGCCAGAGCGGGAGTATAAACGAGCAGTACTTC
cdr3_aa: CAISESSQSGSINEQYF

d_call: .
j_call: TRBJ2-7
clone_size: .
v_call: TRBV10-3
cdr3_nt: TGTGCCATCAGTGAGTCGTTTTTACACTACGAGCAGTACTTC
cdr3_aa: CAISESFLHYEQYF

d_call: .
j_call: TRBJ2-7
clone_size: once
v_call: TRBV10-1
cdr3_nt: TGCGCCAGCAGCGCCGCTAGGGGCTCCTACGAGCAGTACTTC
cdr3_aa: CASSAARGSYEQYF

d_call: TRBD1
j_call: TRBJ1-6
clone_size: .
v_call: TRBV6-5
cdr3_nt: TGTGCCAGCAGCCGGGACAGGGCCTCACCCCTCCACTTT
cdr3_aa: CASSRDRASPLHF

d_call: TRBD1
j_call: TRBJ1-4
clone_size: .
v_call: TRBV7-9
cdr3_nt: TGTGCCAGCAGCTTGGACCGGGACAGTAATGAAAAACTGTTTTTT
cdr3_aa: CASSLDRDSNEKLFF

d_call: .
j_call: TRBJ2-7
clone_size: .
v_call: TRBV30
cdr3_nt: TGTGCCTGGAGCGGCGGTCAACTCTACGAGCAGTACTTC
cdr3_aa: CAWSGGQLYEQYF

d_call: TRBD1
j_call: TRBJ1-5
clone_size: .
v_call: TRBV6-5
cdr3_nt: TGTGCCAGCAGCCTACAGGGGGGCGGCCAGCCCCAGCATTTT
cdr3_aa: CASSLQGGGQPQHF

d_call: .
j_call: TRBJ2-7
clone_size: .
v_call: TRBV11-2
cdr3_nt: TGTGCCAGCAGCTTAGGACTAGAAATCTCCTACGAGCAGTACTTC
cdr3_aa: CASSLGLEISYEQYF

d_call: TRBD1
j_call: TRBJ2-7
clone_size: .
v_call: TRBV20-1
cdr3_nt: TGCAGTGCTAGTCCTCCGGACAGGGGGAACCACGAGCAGTACTTC
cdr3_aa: CSASPPDRGNHEQYF

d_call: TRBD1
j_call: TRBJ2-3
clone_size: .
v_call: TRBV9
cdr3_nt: TGTGCCAGCAGCCCACGACAGGGGGATACGCAGTATTTT
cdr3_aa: CASSPRQGDTQYF

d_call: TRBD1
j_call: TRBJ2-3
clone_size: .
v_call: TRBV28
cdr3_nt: TGTGCCAGCAGTTTATGGGGTCAGGGGACAGGGGGCGCCGATACGCAGTATTTT
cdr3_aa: CASSLWGQGTGGADTQYF

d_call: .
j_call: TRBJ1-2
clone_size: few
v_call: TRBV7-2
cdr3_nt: TGTGCCAGCAGCCCCGATCGGTTTTTCGATGGCTACACCTTC
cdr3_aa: CASSPDRFFDGYTF

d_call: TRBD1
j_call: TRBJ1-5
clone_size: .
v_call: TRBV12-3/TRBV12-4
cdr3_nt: TGTGCCAGCAGTTTGGACAGGGGACAGCCCCAGCATTTT
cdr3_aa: CASSLDRGQPQHF